The following is a TCR beta chain sequence with its context. V was pared by 7 bases and J by 6 bases, with 20 bases between. CDR3 length: 15 residues. Germline lookup yields CDR1 MDHEN and CDR2 SYDVKM. The entry originates in a study of identical twins. TCRdb used MiXCR to reprocess the 5' RACE reads, holding one entry per CDR3 protein. The data contain roughly 240,000 distinct CDR3 sequences, 5.5% to 7% of them singletons. The data also belong to a second study, concerning yellow fever vaccine responses in identical twins.

Material: memory (CD45RO+) T cells sorted from blood. The sequence came from a woman between 18 and 30 years old in good health. The rearrangement uses TRBV28 and TRBJ2-3; tentative D call: TRBD2 (5 bases). The CDR3 DNA follows: TGTGCCAGCAAAGGACTCGGACGGCCGGGGGATACGCAGTATTTT. The encoded protein is CASKGLGRPGDTQYF.